This T cell receptor (beta chain) was sequenced for a study of cytomegalovirus exposure and HLA in healthy donors. Across the whole study: Early on, a data release was issued that held 80 million or so unique TCRs from HLA-typed donors. Study-level findings and limits: Cytomegalovirus-associated status was assigned to 164 TCR beta chains.

PCR primers comprised 60 Vbeta and 13 Jbeta primers. Here immunoSEQ multiplex PCR was the method, and the copy in TCRdb shows in-frame clones only, minus some. The data hold approximately 100,000 clones, with over 65% observed a single time. The CDR3 extends over 16 amino acids. Trimming left V 4 bases short and J 0 bases short, with 16 bases between. Germline lookup yields CDR1 SGHRS and CDR2 YFSETQ. With regard to this clone: Its antigen is still unknown.

This sequence joins TRBV5-1 and TRBJ1-1, with D unresolved. The sequence was collected from a female donor in good health and CMV-seropositive. Material for sequencing was PBMCs. CDR3 DNA: TGCGCCAGCAGCCTTCTCGGGTCGACGCTGAACACTGAAGCTTTCTTT. This codes for CASSLLGSTLNTEAFF.